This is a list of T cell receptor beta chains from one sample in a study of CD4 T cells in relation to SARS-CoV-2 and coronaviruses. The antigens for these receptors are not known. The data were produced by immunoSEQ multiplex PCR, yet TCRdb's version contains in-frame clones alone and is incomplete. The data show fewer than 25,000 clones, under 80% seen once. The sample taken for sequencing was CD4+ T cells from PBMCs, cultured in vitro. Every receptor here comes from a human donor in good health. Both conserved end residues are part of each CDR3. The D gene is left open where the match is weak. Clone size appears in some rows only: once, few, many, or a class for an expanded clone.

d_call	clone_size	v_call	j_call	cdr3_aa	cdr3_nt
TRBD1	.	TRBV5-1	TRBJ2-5	CASSLRTGGWETQYF	TGCGCCAGCAGCTTGAGGACAGGGGGCTGGGAGACCCAGTACTTC
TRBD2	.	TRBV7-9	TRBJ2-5	CASSPGGREETQYF	TGTGCCAGCAGCCCGGGGGGGAGGGAAGAGACCCAGTACTTC
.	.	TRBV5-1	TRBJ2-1	CASSLGAMGYYNEQFF	TGCGCCAGCAGCTTGGGGGCTATGGGTTACTACAATGAGCAGTTCTTC
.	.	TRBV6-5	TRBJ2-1	CASRVGKYNEQFF	TGTGCCAGCAGGGTCGGGAAATACAATGAGCAGTTCTTC
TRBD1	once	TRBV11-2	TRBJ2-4	CASSLSRGRQFKNIQYF	TGTGCCAGCAGCTTAAGCAGGGGGAGACAGTTCAAAAACATTCAGTACTTC
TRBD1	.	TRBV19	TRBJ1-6	CASSPGQGSASPLHF	TGTGCCAGTAGTCCCGGACAGGGGTCCGCTTCACCCCTCCACTTT
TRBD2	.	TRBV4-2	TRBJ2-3	CASSQQTSGSQDTQYF	TGTGCCAGCAGCCAACAGACTAGCGGGAGTCAAGATACGCAGTATTTT
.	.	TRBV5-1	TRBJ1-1	CASSPGDIGTEAFF	TGCGCCAGCAGCCCCGGGGACATCGGGACTGAAGCTTTCTTT
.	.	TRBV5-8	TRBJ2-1	CASSLGLVIDEQFF	TGTGCCAGCAGCTTGGGACTAGTCATCGATGAGCAGTTCTTC
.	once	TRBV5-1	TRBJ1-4	CASSRENEKLFF	TGCGCCAGCAGCAGAGAGAATGAAAAACTGTTTTTT
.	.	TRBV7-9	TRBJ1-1	CASSLPTGNTEAFF	TGTGCCAGCAGCTTGCCGACAGGGAACACTGAAGCTTTCTTT
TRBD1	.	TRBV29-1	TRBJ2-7	CSVGGQGDEQYF	TGCAGCGTTGGTGGACAGGGGGACGAGCAGTACTTC
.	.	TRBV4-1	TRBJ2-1	CASSQPRTGRKQFF	TGCGCCAGCAGCCAACCACGAACGGGGAGGAAGCAGTTCTTC
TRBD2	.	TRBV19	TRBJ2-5	CASTGLAGGRETQYF	TGTGCCAGTACCGGACTAGCGGGAGGGCGGGAGACCCAGTACTTC
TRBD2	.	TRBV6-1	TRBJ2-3	CASSGTSGTDTQYF	TGTGCCAGTAGCGGGACTAGCGGCACAGATACGCAGTATTTT
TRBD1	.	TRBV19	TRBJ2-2	CASREWGRGLFTGELFF	TGTGCCAGTAGAGAGTGGGGCAGGGGGCTTTTCACCGGGGAGCTGTTTTTT
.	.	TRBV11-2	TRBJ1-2	CASSDTGGLYGYTF	TGTGCCAGCAGCGACACGGGGGGCCTGTATGGCTACACCTTC
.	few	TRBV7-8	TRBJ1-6	CASSQALFRSSPLHF	TGTGCCAGCAGCCAAGCGCTATTCCGAAGTTCACCCCTCCACTTT
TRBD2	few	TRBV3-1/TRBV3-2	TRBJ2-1	CASSQDVAGGDEQFF	TGTGCCAGCAGCCAAGATGTAGCGGGAGGCGATGAGCAGTTCTTC
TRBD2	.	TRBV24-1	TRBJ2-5	CATSDRPGTSYQETQYF	TGTGCCACCAGTGATCGTCCCGGGACTAGCTACCAAGAGACCCAGTACTTC
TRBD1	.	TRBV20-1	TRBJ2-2	CSASHPGQATGELFF	TGCAGTGCTAGTCATCCGGGACAGGCCACCGGGGAGCTGTTTTTT
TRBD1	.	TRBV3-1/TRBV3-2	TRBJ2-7	CASSPFWGQGSSYEQYF	TGTGCCAGCAGCCCTTTCTGGGGACAGGGAAGCTCCTACGAGCAGTACTTC
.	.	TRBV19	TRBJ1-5	CASSSDPPGASNQPQHF	TGTGCCAGTAGTTCCGACCCCCCGGGGGCGAGCAATCAGCCCCAGCATTTT
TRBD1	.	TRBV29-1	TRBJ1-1	CSATTGATGAFF	TGCAGCGCAACGACAGGGGCCACGGGGGCTTTCTTT
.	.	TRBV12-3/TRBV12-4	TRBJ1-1	CASRLADVRPRF	TGTGCCAGCAGACTGGCGGATGTTCGGCCTCGCTTT
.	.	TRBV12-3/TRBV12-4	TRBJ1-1	CASSFRQELGAFF	TGTGCCAGCAGTTTCCGACAGGAGCTTGGAGCTTTCTTT